This TCR beta chain originates from a study of blood T cell repertoires in COVID-19 (dated by TCRdb to the early 2020s). About the full investigation: Samples covering the acute and convalescent phases of COVID-19 were provided by collaborators in the United States, Italy and Spain. The material from the prospective study consisted of cDNA or gDNA derived from T cells, B-cell-depleted T cells, or PBMCs. Subjects who had been exposed to COVID-19, were actively infected with it, or had recovered from it provided the deeply sampled blood TCRbeta repertoires that made up the dataset. The repertoires were released in a freely available public database intended as a resource for research on the immune response to SARS-CoV-2. Samples were obtained from the ongoing ImmuneRACE study (first 160 participants) and from over 1,000 subjects provided by 6 global collaborators. The sample metadata nearly always contained a de-identified subject ID, COVID-19 status, age in years and sex. Where available, HLA class I and class II types were taken from metadata supplied by the sample provider and were not determined by assay-based typing.

Concerning this clone itself: Its antigen is still unknown. Qualities for individual bases were not recorded, and no much larger clone is one base off.

Collaborating institutions collected whole blood in K2EDTA tubes following their own protocols. For TCRbeta analysis, collaborators shipped samples in one of three forms: frozen whole blood, isolated PBMCs, or DNA extracted from either of those sample types. TCRbeta CDR3 regions were amplified from genomic DNA using the immunoSEQ Assay, a bias-controlled multiplex PCR. Regarding the original processing steps: The number of nucleated cells in each sample was estimated by amplification of reference gene primers within the assay. To quantify the absolute abundance of each unique TCRbeta CDR3 rearrangement, sequence reads were collapsed and filtered. For each sample, productive Simpson clonality was calculated by taking the square root of Simpson's diversity index across productive rearrangements. The clones in this table, taken by TCRdb from immuneACCESS, are in-frame only. Not every clone is retained; where verified, under half of the shortfall comes from an unresolved V gene, and the cause of the rest is unknown. The V and J calls and the clone size are those of that table, but D and trimming were determined from the DNA. This sample comprises approximately 280,000 clones, 85% of them detected only once. The ten top clones hold 5% to 6.5% of the sample.

Study-level results and caveats: The amount of clinical and demographic metadata varied by source and participant and was provided uncurated.

The source material was peripheral blood. The receptor was isolated from a man aged 50 to 59 with active or convalescent COVID-19.

The sequence in DNA is TGTGCCAGCAGCCAAGGGCTGACCCCCGCGGGAGAGACCCAGTACTTC. Its amino acids are CASSQGLTPAGETQYF. The chain links TRBV14 with TRBJ2-5; matching of 5 bases hints at TRBD2 as the D gene. The CDR3 holds 16 amino acids from the cysteine to the phenylalanine. Here the CDR3 DNA is all that survives: 48 bases in frame from base 1. V and J lose 1 base and 4 bases, and a span of 16 bases separates them. CDR1 and CDR2 (SGHDN, FVKESK) derive from the germline V gene.